This entry is about one TCR beta chain. Its antigen remains unknown. This entry is derived from a study of graft-versus-host responses after intestinal transplantation. Turning to the study itself: Multivisceral, liver-intestinal, or isolated intestinal grafts were transplanted into recipients. Study results and limitations: Allograft graft-versus-host to host-versus-graft clonal ratios ran high in patients with graft-donor T cell macrochimerism. Marrow from the recipient contained GvH clones, some of which had appeared first in ileum or blood.

Clones were read by immunoSEQ multiplex PCR, and TCRdb kept only the in-frame ones, dropping some. The data hold roughly 85,000 clones, with around 93% observed a single time. Germline V lookup: CDR1 MGHRA, CDR2 YSYEKL. The V gene lost 1 base and the J gene lost 2 bases, with 14 bases spanning the gap. The CDR3 consists of 16 residues. V and J are TRBV4-1 and TRBJ2-5, with D possibly TRBD1 on 5 matching bases. This receptor was identified in a human donor who was the organ donor for an intestinal transplant. The specimen was unstimulated CD8+ T cells sorted from spleen or lymph node cells, collected before transplant. The CDR3 here is CASSQVQGTLQETQYF. In DNA, the CDR3 is TGCGCCAGCAGCCAAGTGCAGGGAACCCTTCAAGAGACCCAGTACTTC.